The rows below give T cell receptor beta chains drawn from one sample of a study of PD-1 blockade in classical Hodgkin lymphoma. TCRdb keeps only in-frame clones here, not all; method: immunoSEQ multiplex PCR. This table holds roughly 48,000 clones, approximately 89% found once. The sample in question was peripheral blood mononuclear cells (PBMCs), obtained before the fourth cycle of nivolumab. The receptor source for this set is a human donor with classical Hodgkin lymphoma. The CDR3 runs from the conserved cysteine through the conserved F or W. The order of the fields is CDR3 protein, CDR3 DNA, clone size, J gene, D gene, V gene. D genes are given only for firm matches. The listing skips clone size in some rows; elsewhere it reads once, few, many or a size class.

cdr3_aa: CASSLRGVRAFF
cdr3_nt: TGTGCCAGCAGCTTGAGGGGGGTCAGAGCTTTCTTT
clone_size: -
j_call: TRBJ1-1
d_call: -
v_call: TRBV5-4

cdr3_aa: CASSRSSNEQFF
cdr3_nt: TGTGCCAGCAGCCGATCCTCCAATGAGCAGTTCTTC
clone_size: -
j_call: TRBJ2-1
d_call: -
v_call: TRBV7-9

cdr3_aa: CASSQSGVTYEQYF
cdr3_nt: TGTGCCAGCAGCCAATCGGGGGTAACATACGAGCAGTACTTC
clone_size: -
j_call: TRBJ2-7
d_call: -
v_call: TRBV5-6

cdr3_aa: CASSLYVGWPQHF
cdr3_nt: TGTGCCAGCAGTTTATATGTTGGTTGGCCCCAGCATTTT
clone_size: -
j_call: TRBJ1-5
d_call: -
v_call: TRBV27

cdr3_aa: CASSPWGGTEAFF
cdr3_nt: TGTGCCAGCAGCCCTTGGGGGGGCACTGAAGCTTTCTTT
clone_size: -
j_call: TRBJ1-1
d_call: -
v_call: TRBV5-4

cdr3_aa: CASSPLGQGASGYTF
cdr3_nt: TGTGCCAGCAGTCCCCTGGGACAGGGGGCAAGTGGCTACACCTTC
clone_size: -
j_call: TRBJ1-2
d_call: TRBD1
v_call: TRBV6-6

cdr3_aa: CAISESMAGDHNEQFF
cdr3_nt: TGTGCCATCAGTGAGTCAATGGCGGGGGACCACAATGAGCAGTTCTTC
clone_size: -
j_call: TRBJ2-1
d_call: TRBD2
v_call: TRBV10-3

cdr3_aa: CASSFGTGELFF
cdr3_nt: TGTGCCAGCAGCTTTGGGACCGGGGAGCTGTTTTTT
clone_size: -
j_call: TRBJ2-2
d_call: -
v_call: TRBV11-2

cdr3_aa: CASRGEASFSYNEQFF
cdr3_nt: TGTGCCAGCAGGGGGGAGGCCAGCTTCTCCTACAATGAGCAGTTCTTC
clone_size: -
j_call: TRBJ2-1
d_call: -
v_call: TRBV27

cdr3_aa: CAACQGIDTQYF
cdr3_nt: TGCGCCGCGTGCCAGGGGATAGATACGCAGTATTTT
clone_size: -
j_call: TRBJ2-3
d_call: -
v_call: TRBV10-2

cdr3_aa: CASSLVRANTEAFF
cdr3_nt: TGCGCCAGCAGCTTGGTAAGGGCCAACACTGAAGCTTTCTTT
clone_size: -
j_call: TRBJ1-1
d_call: -
v_call: TRBV5-1

cdr3_aa: CASSSGGLAGSYTGELFF
cdr3_nt: TGTGCCAGCAGTTCGGGAGGACTAGCGGGTTCGTACACCGGGGAGCTGTTTTTT
clone_size: -
j_call: TRBJ2-2
d_call: TRBD2
v_call: TRBV27

cdr3_aa: CASSLRRAETQYF
cdr3_nt: TGTGCCAGCAGCTTAAGGAGAGCCGAGACCCAGTACTTC
clone_size: -
j_call: TRBJ2-5
d_call: -
v_call: TRBV7-8

cdr3_aa: CASSHLYGRQGVSYEQYF
cdr3_nt: TGCGCCAGCAGCCACCTCTATGGGCGACAGGGCGTATCGTACGAGCAGTACTTC
clone_size: -
j_call: TRBJ2-7
d_call: TRBD1
v_call: TRBV4-3

cdr3_aa: CASTSTGITGELFF
cdr3_nt: TGTGCCAGCACCTCGACAGGGATCACCGGGGAGCTGTTTTTT
clone_size: -
j_call: TRBJ2-2
d_call: TRBD1
v_call: TRBV27

cdr3_aa: CASSLAMRGETQYF
cdr3_nt: TGTGCCAGCAGCTTAGCGATGAGGGGTGAGACCCAGTACTTC
clone_size: -
j_call: TRBJ2-5
d_call: -
v_call: TRBV7-6

cdr3_aa: CASSRGSREVNNEQFF
cdr3_nt: TGTGCCAGTAGTAGGGGCTCGCGGGAGGTAAACAATGAGCAGTTCTTC
clone_size: -
j_call: TRBJ2-1
d_call: TRBD2
v_call: TRBV19

cdr3_aa: CATSRDYVAGGEKLFF
cdr3_nt: TGTGCCACCAGCAGAGATTATGTGGCAGGGGGAGAAAAACTGTTTTTT
clone_size: -
j_call: TRBJ1-4
d_call: TRBD1
v_call: TRBV15

cdr3_aa: CASSLGANTGELFF
cdr3_nt: TGTGCCAGCAGCTTAGGGGCCAACACCGGGGAGCTGTTTTTT
clone_size: -
j_call: TRBJ2-2
d_call: -
v_call: TRBV7-8

cdr3_aa: CASSGRVVRETQYF
cdr3_nt: TGTGCCAGCAGTGGAAGAGTAGTACGGGAGACCCAGTACTTC
clone_size: -
j_call: TRBJ2-5
d_call: -
v_call: TRBV6-4

cdr3_aa: CASSESGELFF
cdr3_nt: TGTGCCAGCAGCGAGTCCGGGGAGCTGTTTTTT
clone_size: -
j_call: TRBJ2-2
d_call: -
v_call: TRBV5-4

cdr3_aa: CASRTNRGSSYEQYF
cdr3_nt: TGTGCCAGCAGGACCAACAGGGGAAGCTCCTACGAGCAGTACTTC
clone_size: -
j_call: TRBJ2-7
d_call: TRBD1
v_call: TRBV6-5

cdr3_aa: CASSQGGTLSYEQYF
cdr3_nt: TGTGCCAGCAGCCAAGGGGGGACACTATCCTACGAGCAGTACTTC
clone_size: -
j_call: TRBJ2-7
d_call: -
v_call: TRBV4-2

cdr3_aa: CASSFLTYEQYF
cdr3_nt: TGTGCCAGCAGCTTCTTGACCTACGAGCAGTACTTC
clone_size: -
j_call: TRBJ2-7
d_call: -
v_call: TRBV7-9

cdr3_aa: CASSSEGQSREQYF
cdr3_nt: TGTGCCAGCAGTTCCGAGGGCCAATCGAGGGAGCAGTACTTC
clone_size: -
j_call: TRBJ2-7
d_call: -
v_call: TRBV6-5

cdr3_aa: CASSVSTDTQYF
cdr3_nt: TGTGCCAGCAGCGTAAGCACAGATACGCAGTATTTT
clone_size: -
j_call: TRBJ2-3
d_call: -
v_call: TRBV9

cdr3_aa: CSVDMGGTYEQYF
cdr3_nt: TGCAGCGTTGATATGGGGGGAACGTACGAGCAGTACTTC
clone_size: -
j_call: TRBJ2-7
d_call: -
v_call: TRBV29-1

cdr3_aa: CASSEWRGTDTQYF
cdr3_nt: TGCGCCAGCAGTGAGTGGCGGGGCACAGATACGCAGTATTTT
clone_size: -
j_call: TRBJ2-3
d_call: -
v_call: TRBV5-1

cdr3_aa: CASRYSGTRDEKLFF
cdr3_nt: TGTGCCAGCAGATATTCCGGGACCCGGGATGAAAAACTGTTTTTT
clone_size: -
j_call: TRBJ1-4
d_call: -
v_call: TRBV7-9

cdr3_aa: CASSPPIGQPQHF
cdr3_nt: TGTGCCAGCAGTCCTCCGATCGGTCAGCCCCAGCATTTT
clone_size: -
j_call: TRBJ1-5
d_call: -
v_call: TRBV28

cdr3_aa: CATDKGGGDTEAFF
cdr3_nt: TGTGCCACGGATAAGGGGGGGGGTGATACTGAAGCTTTCTTT
clone_size: -
j_call: TRBJ1-1
d_call: -
v_call: TRBV28

cdr3_aa: CASSIMAPDQPQHF
cdr3_nt: TGTGCCAGTAGTATAATGGCACCCGATCAGCCCCAGCATTTT
clone_size: -
j_call: TRBJ1-5
d_call: -
v_call: TRBV19

cdr3_aa: CASSVYGTPNTEAFF
cdr3_nt: TGTGCCAGCAGCGTATATGGGACACCAAACACTGAAGCTTTCTTT
clone_size: -
j_call: TRBJ1-1
d_call: -
v_call: TRBV9

cdr3_aa: CASSNTGGRQETQYF
cdr3_nt: TGTGCCAGCAGCAACACAGGGGGCCGTCAAGAGACCCAGTACTTC
clone_size: -
j_call: TRBJ2-5
d_call: TRBD1
v_call: TRBV6-6

cdr3_aa: CASSQDQGDEQYF
cdr3_nt: TGCGCCAGCAGCCAAGATCAGGGCGACGAGCAGTACTTC
clone_size: once
j_call: TRBJ2-7
d_call: -
v_call: TRBV4-1

cdr3_aa: CASSSKLGARHGYTF
cdr3_nt: TGTGCCAGCAGCTCGAAGCTAGGGGCTCGGCATGGCTACACCTTC
clone_size: -
j_call: TRBJ1-2
d_call: -
v_call: TRBV9

cdr3_aa: CASRLAGDANTGELFF
cdr3_nt: TGCGCCAGCAGACTAGCGGGCGACGCGAACACCGGGGAGCTGTTTTTT
clone_size: -
j_call: TRBJ2-2
d_call: TRBD2
v_call: TRBV10-1

cdr3_aa: CAFDYGGDTQYF
cdr3_nt: TGTGCCTTCGACTATGGGGGCGATACGCAGTATTTT
clone_size: few
j_call: TRBJ2-3
d_call: -
v_call: TRBV10-3

cdr3_aa: CASSVGTGNYGYTF
cdr3_nt: TGCGCCAGCAGCGTCGGGACAGGGAACTATGGCTACACCTTC
clone_size: -
j_call: TRBJ1-2
d_call: TRBD1
v_call: TRBV5-1

cdr3_aa: CASSPYPAGRTDTQYF
cdr3_nt: TGTGCCAGCAGCCCCTATCCGGCAGGGCGCACAGATACGCAGTATTTT
clone_size: once
j_call: TRBJ2-3
d_call: -
v_call: TRBV7-6

cdr3_aa: CASSSGISNQPQHF
cdr3_nt: TGTGCCAGCAGTTCAGGGATTAGCAATCAGCCCCAGCATTTT
clone_size: -
j_call: TRBJ1-5
d_call: -
v_call: TRBV28

cdr3_aa: CASKILAGSRSGQYF
cdr3_nt: TGTGCCAGCAAGATACTAGCGGGATCCCGCTCCGGGCAGTACTTC
clone_size: -
j_call: TRBJ2-7
d_call: TRBD2
v_call: TRBV6-1

cdr3_aa: CASSPTTGVLAHGYTF
cdr3_nt: TGTGCCAGCAGTCCGACGACAGGGGTATTAGCTCATGGCTACACCTTC
clone_size: -
j_call: TRBJ1-2
d_call: TRBD1
v_call: TRBV28

cdr3_aa: CASSTTGSGNTIYF
cdr3_nt: TGTGCCAGCAGTACGACAGGGAGTGGAAACACCATATATTTT
clone_size: -
j_call: TRBJ1-3
d_call: TRBD1
v_call: TRBV2

cdr3_aa: CASTPMGLAGNSYNEQFF
cdr3_nt: TGTGCCAGTACCCCAATGGGACTAGCGGGCAACTCCTACAATGAGCAGTTCTTC
clone_size: -
j_call: TRBJ2-1
d_call: TRBD2
v_call: TRBV19

cdr3_aa: CASSDPAGVTDTQYF
cdr3_nt: TGCGCCAGCAGTGACCCAGCGGGAGTCACAGATACGCAGTATTTT
clone_size: -
j_call: TRBJ2-3
d_call: TRBD2
v_call: TRBV10-2

cdr3_aa: CASSFRGSQPQHF
cdr3_nt: TGTGCCAGCAGTTTTAGGGGGTCTCAGCCCCAGCATTTT
clone_size: -
j_call: TRBJ1-5
d_call: -
v_call: TRBV28

cdr3_aa: CASSLARGENTEAFF
cdr3_nt: TGTGCCAGCAGCTTAGCGCGGGGAGAGAACACTGAAGCTTTCTTT
clone_size: -
j_call: TRBJ1-1
d_call: -
v_call: TRBV7-9

cdr3_aa: CASSLDGPNEQYF
cdr3_nt: TGTGCCAGCAGCTTGGATGGTCCTAACGAGCAGTACTTC
clone_size: once
j_call: TRBJ2-7
d_call: -
v_call: TRBV5-5

cdr3_aa: CASSQELGFSTDTQYF
cdr3_nt: TGCGCCAGCAGCCAAGAGTTGGGGTTTAGCACAGATACGCAGTATTTT
clone_size: -
j_call: TRBJ2-3
d_call: -
v_call: TRBV4-1

cdr3_aa: CATSRDGWDSQNTIYF
cdr3_nt: TGTGCCACCAGCAGAGATGGTTGGGACAGCCAAAACACCATATATTTT
clone_size: -
j_call: TRBJ1-3
d_call: TRBD1
v_call: TRBV15

cdr3_aa: CASSLAPGQGARQPQHF
cdr3_nt: TGTGCCAGCAGCTTGGCACCGGGACAGGGGGCACGGCAGCCCCAGCATTTT
clone_size: -
j_call: TRBJ1-5
d_call: TRBD1
v_call: TRBV5-8

cdr3_aa: CASILGTASSYEQYF
cdr3_nt: TGTGCCAGCATTCTTGGGACGGCCAGCTCCTACGAGCAGTACTTC
clone_size: -
j_call: TRBJ2-7
d_call: -
v_call: TRBV21-1

cdr3_aa: CSVDRGGTNNEQFF
cdr3_nt: TGCAGCGTTGATCGGGGAGGCACCAACAATGAGCAGTTCTTC
clone_size: once
j_call: TRBJ2-1
d_call: -
v_call: TRBV29-1

cdr3_aa: CASSLGLAGRTDTQYF
cdr3_nt: TGTGCCAGCAGCTTGGGACTAGCGGGACGCACAGATACGCAGTATTTT
clone_size: -
j_call: TRBJ2-3
d_call: TRBD2
v_call: TRBV5-4